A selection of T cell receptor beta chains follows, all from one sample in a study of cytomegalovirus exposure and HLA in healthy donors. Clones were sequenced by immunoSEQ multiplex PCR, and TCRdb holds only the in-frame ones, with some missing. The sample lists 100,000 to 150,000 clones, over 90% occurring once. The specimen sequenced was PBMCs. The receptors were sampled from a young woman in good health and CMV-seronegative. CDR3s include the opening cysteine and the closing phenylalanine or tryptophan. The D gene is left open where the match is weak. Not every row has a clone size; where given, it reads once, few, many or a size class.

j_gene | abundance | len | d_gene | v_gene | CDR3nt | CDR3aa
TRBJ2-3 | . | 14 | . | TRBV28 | TGTGCCAGCAGCCGGAGGTCTAGCACAGATACGCAGTATTTT | CASSRRSSTDTQYF
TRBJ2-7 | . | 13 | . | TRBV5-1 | TGCGCCAGCAGCCCTGACACCTTTGGCGAGCAGTACTTC | CASSPDTFGEQYF
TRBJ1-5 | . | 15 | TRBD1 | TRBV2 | TGTGCCAGCAGAAGCCGGGACAGTGGCAATCAGCCCCAGCATTTT | CASRSRDSGNQPQHF
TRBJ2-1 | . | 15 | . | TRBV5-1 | TGCGCCAGCAGCTTGACAGGGACGGGTTACAATGAGCAGTTCTTC | CASSLTGTGYNEQFF
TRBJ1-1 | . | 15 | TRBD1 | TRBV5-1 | TGCGCCAGCAGCTTGGGCTCCCAGGGGGCCACTGAAGCTTTCTTT | CASSLGSQGATEAFF
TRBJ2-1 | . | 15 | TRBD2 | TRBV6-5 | TGTGCCAGCAGCCTCAAACTAGCGGGAGTTGCTGAGCAGTTCTTC | CASSLKLAGVAEQFF
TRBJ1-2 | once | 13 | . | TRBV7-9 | TGTGCCAGCAGTAGCCAAGCTAACTATGGCTACACCTTC | CASSSQANYGYTF
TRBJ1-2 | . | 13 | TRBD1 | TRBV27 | TGTGCCAGCAGTTCAGGGACAGGGTTTGGCTACACCTTC | CASSSGTGFGYTF
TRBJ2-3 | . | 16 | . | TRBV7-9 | TGTGCCAGCAGCTTAGTGGGCGGGGACGCTACAGATACGCAGTATTTT | CASSLVGGDATDTQYF
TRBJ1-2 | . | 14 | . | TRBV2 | TGTGCCAGCAGTGAAAATAGGGGTGACTATGGCTACACCTTC | CASSENRGDYGYTF
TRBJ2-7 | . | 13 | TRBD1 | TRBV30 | TGTGCCTGGAGTGGGGACAGGGGTCGTGAGCAGTACTTC | CAWSGDRGREQYF
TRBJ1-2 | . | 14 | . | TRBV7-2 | TGTGCCAGCAGCCCGCGCAGAGCGAACTATGGCTACACCTTC | CASSPRRANYGYTF
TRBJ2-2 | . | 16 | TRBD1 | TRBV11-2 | TGTGCCAGCAGCTTAGGGGGACAGGGTGTCACCGGGGAGCTGTTTTTT | CASSLGGQGVTGELFF
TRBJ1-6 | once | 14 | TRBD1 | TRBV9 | TGTGCCAGCAGCGAGGACAGGGGTTATTCACCCCTCCACTTT | CASSEDRGYSPLHF
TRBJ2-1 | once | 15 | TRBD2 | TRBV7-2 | TGTGCCAGCAGCTTAAAGCGGGAGGGATACAGTGAGCAGTTCTTC | CASSLKREGYSEQFF
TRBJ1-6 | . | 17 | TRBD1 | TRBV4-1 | TGCGCCAGCAGCCTAAGGACCCGGGACAGGTTCAATTCACCCCTCCACTTT | CASSLRTRDRFNSPLHF
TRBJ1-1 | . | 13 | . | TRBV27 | TGTGCCAGCAGTTTATCGACAGCCCGCCCGGCTTTCTTT | CASSLSTARPAFF
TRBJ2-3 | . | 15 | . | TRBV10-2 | TGCGCCAGCAGAACAGGTGTCACTAGCACAGATACGCAGTATTTT | CASRTGVTSTDTQYF
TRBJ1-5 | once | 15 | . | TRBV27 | TGTGCCAGCAGTTCCAAGTTGTCAGACAATCAGCCCCAGCATTTT | CASSSKLSDNQPQHF
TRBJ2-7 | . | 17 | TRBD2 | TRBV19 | TGTGCCAGCGCCCGCGGGAGGGTAGCGGGAGACCCACTCGAGCAGTACTTC | CASARGRVAGDPLEQYF
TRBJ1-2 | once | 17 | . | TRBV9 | TGTGCCAGCAGCCCACGGACAGCCCCCGGGGGGTTCAATGGCTACACCTTC | CASSPRTAPGGFNGYTF
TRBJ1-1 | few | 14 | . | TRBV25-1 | TGTGCCAGCAGTGAAACGGGGGGTGACAGCGGTGCTTTCTTT | CASSETGGDSGAFF
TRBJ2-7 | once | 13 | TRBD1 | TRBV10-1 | TGCGCCAGCAGCCCAGGACAGGGTACCGAGCAGTACTTC | CASSPGQGTEQYF
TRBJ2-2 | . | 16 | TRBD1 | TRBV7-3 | TGTGCCAGCACCGATCCGGGACAGGGAAGGACCGGGGAGCTGTTTTTT | CASTDPGQGRTGELFF
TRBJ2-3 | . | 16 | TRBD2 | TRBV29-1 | TGCAGCGTTGAAGACCGGCTAGCGGTTACAGCAGATACGCAGTATTTT | CSVEDRLAVTADTQYF